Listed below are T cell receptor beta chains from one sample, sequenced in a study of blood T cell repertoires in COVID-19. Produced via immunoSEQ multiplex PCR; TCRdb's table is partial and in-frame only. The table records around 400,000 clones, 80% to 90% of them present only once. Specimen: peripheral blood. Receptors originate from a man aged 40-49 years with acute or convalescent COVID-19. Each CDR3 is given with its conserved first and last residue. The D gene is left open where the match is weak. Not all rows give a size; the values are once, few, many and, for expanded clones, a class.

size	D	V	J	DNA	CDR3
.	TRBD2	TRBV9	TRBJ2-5	TGTGCCAGCAGCGTAGCTGAGCTAGCGGGGCTGGGGGCCCAGTACTTC	CASSVAELAGLGAQYF
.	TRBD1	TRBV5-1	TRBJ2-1	TGCGCCAGCAGCCGGATTTTATCGGGACAGGGGGCCCTAGAATTGTACAATGAGCAGTTCTTC	CASSRILSGQGALELYNEQFF
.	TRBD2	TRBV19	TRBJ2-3	TGTGCCACAAAGATAGCGGGGGACACAGATACGCAGTATTTT	CATKIAGDTDTQYF
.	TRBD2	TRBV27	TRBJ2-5	TGTGCCAGCACCCCATCCAGCGCGGGGGGAGTCCAGACCCAGTACTTC	CASTPSSAGGVQTQYF
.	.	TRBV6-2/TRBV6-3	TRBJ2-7	TGTGCCAGCAGTGACTCTCCCGCGCAGGGCCTCGAGCAGTACTTC	CASSDSPAQGLEQYF
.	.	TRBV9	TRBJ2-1	TGTGCCAGCAGCCTCACCGGGACACAATACAATGAGCAGTTCTTC	CASSLTGTQYNEQFF
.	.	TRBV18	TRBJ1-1	TGTGCCAGCTCACCGAGAGGGTTACGACCTGAAGCTTTCTTT	CASSPRGLRPEAFF
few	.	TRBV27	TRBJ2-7	TGTGCCAGCAGTTTATTCGGACAGCCGTCGGGCTACGAGCAGTACTTC	CASSLFGQPSGYEQYF
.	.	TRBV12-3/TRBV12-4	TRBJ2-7	TGTGCCAGCAGTTTAGGAAGAGGCGGGGATAAGTACTTC	CASSLGRGGDKYF
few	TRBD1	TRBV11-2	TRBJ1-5	TGTGCCAGCAGCTTGCGACAGGGGGACAATCAGCCCCAGCATTTT	CASSLRQGDNQPQHF
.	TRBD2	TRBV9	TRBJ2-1	TGTGCCAGCAGCGTCGGGACTAGCGAATATTACAATGAGCAGTTCTTC	CASSVGTSEYYNEQFF
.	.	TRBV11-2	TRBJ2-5	TGTGCCAGCAGCTTTGCCAGGGGTAGAGAGACCCAGTACTTC	CASSFARGRETQYF
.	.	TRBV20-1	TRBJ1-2	TGCAGTGCTAGTCAGGGGTATATCGGCTACACCTTC	CSASQGYIGYTF
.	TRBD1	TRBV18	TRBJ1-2	TGTGCCAGCTCACCAGGGTCAGGGGGCCATGGCTACACCTTC	CASSPGSGGHGYTF
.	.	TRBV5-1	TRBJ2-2	TGCGCCAGCAGCTTGGAAGTATCAGGGCCCGGGGAGCTGTTTTTT	CASSLEVSGPGELFF
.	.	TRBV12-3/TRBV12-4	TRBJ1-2	TGTGCCAGCAGTTTAGAGGGGGGCTACACCTTC	CASSLEGGYTF
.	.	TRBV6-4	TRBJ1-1	TGTGCCAGCAGCACAGGGCCCACTGAAGCTTTCTTT	CASSTGPTEAFF
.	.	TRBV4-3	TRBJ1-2	TGCGCCAGCAGCCAAGCGTTTAGTCCTAACTATGGCTACACCTTC	CASSQAFSPNYGYTF
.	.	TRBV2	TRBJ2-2	TGTGCCAGCAGTGTGGACACTACGAACACCGGGGAGCTGTTTTTT	CASSVDTTNTGELFF
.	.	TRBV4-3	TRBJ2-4	TGCGCCAGCAGCCTATTCGGAGGGGCAAACATTCAGTACTTC	CASSLFGGANIQYF
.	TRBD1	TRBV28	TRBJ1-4	TGTGCCAGCAGAGGACCCTCCGGGACAGGGGGTAATGAAAAACTGTTTTTT	CASRGPSGTGGNEKLFF
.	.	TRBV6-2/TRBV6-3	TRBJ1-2	TGTGCCAGCAGTTACTCCGCCAGAGGGAGAGGCTATGGCTACACCTTC	CASSYSARGRGYGYTF
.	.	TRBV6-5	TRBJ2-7	TGTGCCAGCAGTTACGGACTGACCTACGAGCAGTACTTC	CASSYGLTYEQYF
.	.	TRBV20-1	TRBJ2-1	TGCAGTGCTGGTAGGGGGAATGAGCAGTTCTTC	CSAGRGNEQFF
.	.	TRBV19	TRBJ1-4	TGTGCCTCCGGGGTTGCTGAAAAACTGTTTTTT	CASGVAEKLFF
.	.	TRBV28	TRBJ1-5	TGTGCCAGCAGCGAAGGGGGGCCCCAGCATTTT	CASSEGGPQHF
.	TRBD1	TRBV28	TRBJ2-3	TGTGCCAGCACCAAACGGGACAGGAGCACAGATACGCAGTATTTT	CASTKRDRSTDTQYF
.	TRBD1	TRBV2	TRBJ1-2	TGTGCCAGCAAACCGGGACAGGGGCACTATGGCTACACCTTC	CASKPGQGHYGYTF
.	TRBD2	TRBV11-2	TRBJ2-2	TGTGCCAGCAGCCCTCAGCGGGGGGGCACCGGGGAGCTGTTTTTT	CASSPQRGGTGELFF
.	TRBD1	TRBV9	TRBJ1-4	TGTGCCAGCAGCGTGGCAGGGGGCCGAACTAATGAAAAACTGTTTTTT	CASSVAGGRTNEKLFF
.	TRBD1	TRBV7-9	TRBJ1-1	TGTGCCAGCAGCCTACAGACAGGGAGGTCTGAAGCTTTCTTT	CASSLQTGRSEAFF
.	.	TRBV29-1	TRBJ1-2	TGCAGCGTTGCCTCGGAGGCCGGGCGACCTTATGGCTACACCTTC	CSVASEAGRPYGYTF
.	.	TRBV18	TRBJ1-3	TGTGCCAGCTCACCAGTGGGGAGCTCTGGAAACACCATATATTTT	CASSPVGSSGNTIYF
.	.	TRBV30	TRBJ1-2	TGTGCCTGGAGTGGGCAGGGCAAAGGCTACACCTTC	CAWSGQGKGYTF
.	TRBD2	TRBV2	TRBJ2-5	TGTGCCAGCATGTCCCTGACTAGCGGGGGGGCCGAAGAGACCCAGTACTTC	CASMSLTSGGAEETQYF
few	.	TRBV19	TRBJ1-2	TGTGCCAGTAGAACTCCTTCCGGGACATCCGACTATGGCTACACCTTC	CASRTPSGTSDYGYTF
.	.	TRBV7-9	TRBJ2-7	TGTGCCAGCAGCCCCAGGGGCTACGAGCAGTACTTC	CASSPRGYEQYF
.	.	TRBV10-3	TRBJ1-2	TGTGCCATCAGTGATCCCCAGGGTTATAAAGGCTACACCTTC	CAISDPQGYKGYTF
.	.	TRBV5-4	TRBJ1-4	TGTGCCAGCAGCTTGGGCGCGGGGGAAAAACTGTTTTTT	CASSLGAGEKLFF
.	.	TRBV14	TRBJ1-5	TGTGCCAGCAGCCAAGACAGGCATTGTTATAGCAATCAGCCCCAGCATTTT	CASSQDRHCYSNQPQHF
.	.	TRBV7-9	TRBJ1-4	TGTGCCAGCAGCTTAGACAGAAGGATCGCCAATGAAAAACTGTTTTTT	CASSLDRRIANEKLFF
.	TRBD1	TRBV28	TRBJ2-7	TGTGCCAGCAGGGGACAGGGAGCCTACGAGCAGTACTTC	CASRGQGAYEQYF
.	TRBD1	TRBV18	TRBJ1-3	TGTGCCAGCTCACCTCCCGCAGGACAGGGGTCTGCAGGAAACACCATATATTTT	CASSPPAGQGSAGNTIYF
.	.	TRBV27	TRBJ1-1	TGTGCCAGCAGAGGAGTAACATGGAACACTGAAGCTTTCTTT	CASRGVTWNTEAFF
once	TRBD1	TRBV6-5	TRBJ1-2	TGTGCCAGCAGTCGACAGGGGGGTAACGATGGCTACACCTTC	CASSRQGGNDGYTF